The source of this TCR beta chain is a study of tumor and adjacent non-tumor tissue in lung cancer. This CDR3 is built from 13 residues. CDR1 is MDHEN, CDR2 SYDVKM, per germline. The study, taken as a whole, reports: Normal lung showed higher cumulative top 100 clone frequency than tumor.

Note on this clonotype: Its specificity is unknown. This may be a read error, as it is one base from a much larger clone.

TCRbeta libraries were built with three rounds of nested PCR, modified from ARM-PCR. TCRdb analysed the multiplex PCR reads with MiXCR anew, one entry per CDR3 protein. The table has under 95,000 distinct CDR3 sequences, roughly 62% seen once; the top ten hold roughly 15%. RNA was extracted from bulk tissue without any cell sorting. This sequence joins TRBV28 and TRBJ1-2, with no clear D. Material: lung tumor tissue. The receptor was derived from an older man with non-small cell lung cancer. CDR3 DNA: TGTACCAGCAGGCCCCAGAGGCTCTATGGCTACACCTTC. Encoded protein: CTSRPQRLYGYTF.